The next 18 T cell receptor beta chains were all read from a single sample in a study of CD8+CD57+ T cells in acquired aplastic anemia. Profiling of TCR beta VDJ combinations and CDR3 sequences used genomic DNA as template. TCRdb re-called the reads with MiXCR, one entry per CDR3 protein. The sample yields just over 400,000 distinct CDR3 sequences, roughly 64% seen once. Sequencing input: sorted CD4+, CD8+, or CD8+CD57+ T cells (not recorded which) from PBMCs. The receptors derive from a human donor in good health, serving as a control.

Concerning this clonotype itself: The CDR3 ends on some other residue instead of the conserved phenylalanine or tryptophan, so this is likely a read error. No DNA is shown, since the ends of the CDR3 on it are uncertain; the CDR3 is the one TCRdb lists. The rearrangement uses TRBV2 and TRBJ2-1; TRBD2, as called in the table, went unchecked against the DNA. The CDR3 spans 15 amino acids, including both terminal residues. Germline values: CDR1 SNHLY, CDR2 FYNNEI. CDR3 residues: CASSVDTSNQPQHFG.

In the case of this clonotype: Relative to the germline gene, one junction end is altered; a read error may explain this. CDR3 region: CASSGGEGIYKQHF. The CDR3 DNA reads as TGTGCCAGCAGCGGGGGCGAGGGCATCTACAAGCAGCACTTC. The chain joins TRBV9 to TRBJ2-7; D assignment may be TRBD1 or TRBD2 (5 bases each). The CDR3 length is 14 residues. Germline V gene data show CDR1 as SGDLS and CDR2 as YYNGEE.

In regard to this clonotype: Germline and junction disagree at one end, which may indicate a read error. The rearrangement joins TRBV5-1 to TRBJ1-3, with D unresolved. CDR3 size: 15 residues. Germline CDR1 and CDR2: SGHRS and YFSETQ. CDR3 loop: CASSREGGQRNTIYF. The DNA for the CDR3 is TGTGCCAGCAGCCGAGAGGGAGGGCAAAGAAACACCATATATTTT.

The DNA for the CDR3 is TGTGCCAGCAGCCCAATGGCGGCTCGGGCCCAGCATTTT. Translated: CASSPMAARAQHF. The rearrangement joins TRBV7-2 to TRBJ1-5; no firm D call. This CDR3 has 13 amino acids. The germline V and J ends were trimmed by 5 bases and 11 bases, with 16 bases remaining between them. Germline V gene lookup returns CDR1 SGHTA and CDR2 FQGNSA.

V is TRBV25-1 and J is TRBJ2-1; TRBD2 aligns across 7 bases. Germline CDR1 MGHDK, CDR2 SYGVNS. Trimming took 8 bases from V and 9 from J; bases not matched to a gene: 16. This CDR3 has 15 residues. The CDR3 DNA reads TGTGCCAGCGGTAGCGTGGGACGGAGGGAGGGTGAGCAGTTCTTC. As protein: CASGSVGRREGEQFF.

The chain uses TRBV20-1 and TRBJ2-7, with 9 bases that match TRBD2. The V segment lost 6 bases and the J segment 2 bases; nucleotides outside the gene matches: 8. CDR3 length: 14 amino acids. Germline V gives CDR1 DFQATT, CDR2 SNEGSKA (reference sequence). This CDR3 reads CSAKPQRGAYEQYF. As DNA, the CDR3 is TGCAGTGCGAAACCCCAGCGGGGGGCCTACGAGCAGTACTTC.

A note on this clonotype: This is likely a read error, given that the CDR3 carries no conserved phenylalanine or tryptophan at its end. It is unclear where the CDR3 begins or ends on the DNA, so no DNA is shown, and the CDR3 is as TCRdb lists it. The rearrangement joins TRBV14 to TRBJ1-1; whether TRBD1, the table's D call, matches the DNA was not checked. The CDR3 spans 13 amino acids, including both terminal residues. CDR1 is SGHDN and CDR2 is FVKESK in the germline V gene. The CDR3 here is CASSLASGGEGKI.

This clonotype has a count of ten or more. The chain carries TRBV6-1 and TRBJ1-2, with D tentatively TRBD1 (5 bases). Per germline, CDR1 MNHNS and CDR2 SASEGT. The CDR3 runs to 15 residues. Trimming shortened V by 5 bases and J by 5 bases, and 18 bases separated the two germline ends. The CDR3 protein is CASSSKFQGPYGYTF. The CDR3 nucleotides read TGTGCCAGCAGTTCCAAATTCCAGGGCCCTTATGGCTACACCTTC.

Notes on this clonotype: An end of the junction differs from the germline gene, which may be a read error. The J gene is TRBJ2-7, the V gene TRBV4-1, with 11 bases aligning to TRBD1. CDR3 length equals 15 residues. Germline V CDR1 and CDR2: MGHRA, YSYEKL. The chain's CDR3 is CASSQRTGGTYERYF. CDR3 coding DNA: TGCGCCAGCAGCCAGAGGACAGGGGGCACTTACGAGCGGTACTTC.

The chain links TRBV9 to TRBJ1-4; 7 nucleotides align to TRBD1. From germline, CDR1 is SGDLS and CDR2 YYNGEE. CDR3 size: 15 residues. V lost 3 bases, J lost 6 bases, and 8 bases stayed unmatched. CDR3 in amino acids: CASSGWGDSHEKLFF. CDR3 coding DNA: TGTGCCAGCAGCGGGTGGGGGGACAGCCATGAAAAACTGTTTTTT.

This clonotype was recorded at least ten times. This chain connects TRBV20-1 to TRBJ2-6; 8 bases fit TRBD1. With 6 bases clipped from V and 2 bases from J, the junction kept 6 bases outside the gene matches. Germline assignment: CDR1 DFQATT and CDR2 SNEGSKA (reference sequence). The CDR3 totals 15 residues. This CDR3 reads CSAQDRVAGANVLTF. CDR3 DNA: TGCAGTGCCCAGGACAGGGTGGCTGGGGCCAACGTCCTGACTTTC.

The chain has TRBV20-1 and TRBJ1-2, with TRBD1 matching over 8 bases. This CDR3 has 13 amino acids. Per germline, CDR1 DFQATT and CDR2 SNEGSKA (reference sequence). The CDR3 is CSALTGDGCGYTF. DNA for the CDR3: TGCAGCGCCTTGACAGGGGACGGCTGTGGCTACACCTTC.

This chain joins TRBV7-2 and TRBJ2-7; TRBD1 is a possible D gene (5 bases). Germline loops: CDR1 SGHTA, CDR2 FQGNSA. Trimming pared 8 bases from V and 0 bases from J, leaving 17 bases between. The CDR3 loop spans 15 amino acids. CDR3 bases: TGTGCCAGCTGTTTGGGGCTTTTTAGCTCCTACGAGCAGTACTTC. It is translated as CASCLGLFSSYEQYF.

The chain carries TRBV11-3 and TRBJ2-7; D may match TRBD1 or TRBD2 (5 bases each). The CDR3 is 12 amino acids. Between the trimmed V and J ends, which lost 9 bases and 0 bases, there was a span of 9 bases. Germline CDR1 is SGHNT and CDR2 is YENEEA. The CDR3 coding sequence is TGTGCCAGAGGGACCAGCTCCTACGAGCAGTACTTC. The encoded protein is CARGTSSYEQYF.

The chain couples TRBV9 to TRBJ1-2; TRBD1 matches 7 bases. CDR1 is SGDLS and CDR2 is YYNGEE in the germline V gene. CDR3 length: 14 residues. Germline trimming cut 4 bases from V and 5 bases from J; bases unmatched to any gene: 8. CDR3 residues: CASSLGQPVYGYTF. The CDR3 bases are TGTGCCAGCAGCTTGGGACAGCCTGTATATGGCTACACCTTC.

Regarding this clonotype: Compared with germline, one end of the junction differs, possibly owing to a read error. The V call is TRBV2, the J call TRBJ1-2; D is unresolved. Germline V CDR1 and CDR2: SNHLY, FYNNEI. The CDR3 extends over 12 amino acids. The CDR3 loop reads CPSTVLHYGYTF. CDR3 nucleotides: TGTCCCAGCACGGTTCTCCACTATGGCTACACCTTC. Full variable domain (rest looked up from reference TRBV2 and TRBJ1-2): EPEVTQTPSHQVTQMGQEVILRCVPISNHLYFYWYRQILGQKVEFLVSFYNNEISEKSEIFDDQFSVERPDGSNFTLKIRSTKLEDSAMYFCPSTVLHYGYTFGSGTRLTVV.

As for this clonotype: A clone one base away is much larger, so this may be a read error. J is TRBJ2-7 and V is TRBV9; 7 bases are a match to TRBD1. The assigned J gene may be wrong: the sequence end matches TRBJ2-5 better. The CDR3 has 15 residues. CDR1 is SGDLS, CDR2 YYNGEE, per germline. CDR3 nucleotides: TGCGCCAGCAGCCCGCTGACAGGGAACCAAGAGACCCAGTACTTC. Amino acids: CASSPLTGNQETQYF.

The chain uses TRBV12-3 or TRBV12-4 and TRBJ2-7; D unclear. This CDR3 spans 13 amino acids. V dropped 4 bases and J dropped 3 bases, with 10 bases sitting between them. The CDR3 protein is CASSSDPLYEQYF. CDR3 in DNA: TGTGCCAGCAGTTCAGACCCCCTCTACGAGCAGTACTTC.